This T cell receptor (beta chain) was identified during a study of blood T cell repertoires in COVID-19. This clone was found a few times. Per the authors' pipeline: Amplification of reference gene primers provided the estimated nucleated cell counts. Clones were sequenced by immunoSEQ multiplex PCR, and TCRdb holds only the in-frame ones, with some missing. That table supplies the V and J calls and clone size; D and trimming were determined from the DNA. The table lists 250,000 to 300,000 clones, around four fifths of them singletons. This CDR3 spans 14 amino acids. The germline V gene encodes CDR1 SGHRS and CDR2 YFSETQ. The J segment lost 4 bases and the V segment lost 4 bases, leaving 3 bases of the junction unmatched.

This clonotype originated in a man aged 55 to 70 with acute or convalescent COVID-19. Material: peripheral blood. The chain uses TRBV5-1 and TRBJ2-3; 10 bases are shared with TRBD1. The DNA of the CDR3 is TGCGCCAGCAGCCCCGGGACAGGGGCAGATACGCAGTATTTT. Amino acid sequence: CASSPGTGADTQYF.